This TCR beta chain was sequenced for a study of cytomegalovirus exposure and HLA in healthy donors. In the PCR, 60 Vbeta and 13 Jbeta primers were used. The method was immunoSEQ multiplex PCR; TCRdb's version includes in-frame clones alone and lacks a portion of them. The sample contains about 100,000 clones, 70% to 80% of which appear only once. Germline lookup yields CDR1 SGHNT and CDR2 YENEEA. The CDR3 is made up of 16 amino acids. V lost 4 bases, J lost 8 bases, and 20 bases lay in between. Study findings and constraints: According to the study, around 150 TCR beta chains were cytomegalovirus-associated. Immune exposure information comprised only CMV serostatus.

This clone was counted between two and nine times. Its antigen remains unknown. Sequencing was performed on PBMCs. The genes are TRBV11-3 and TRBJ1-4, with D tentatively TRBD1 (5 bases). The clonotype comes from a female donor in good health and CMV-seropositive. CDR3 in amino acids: CASSSPSTGIFEKLFF. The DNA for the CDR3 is TGTGCCAGCAGCTCACCGTCCACAGGTATTTTCGAAAAACTGTTTTTT.